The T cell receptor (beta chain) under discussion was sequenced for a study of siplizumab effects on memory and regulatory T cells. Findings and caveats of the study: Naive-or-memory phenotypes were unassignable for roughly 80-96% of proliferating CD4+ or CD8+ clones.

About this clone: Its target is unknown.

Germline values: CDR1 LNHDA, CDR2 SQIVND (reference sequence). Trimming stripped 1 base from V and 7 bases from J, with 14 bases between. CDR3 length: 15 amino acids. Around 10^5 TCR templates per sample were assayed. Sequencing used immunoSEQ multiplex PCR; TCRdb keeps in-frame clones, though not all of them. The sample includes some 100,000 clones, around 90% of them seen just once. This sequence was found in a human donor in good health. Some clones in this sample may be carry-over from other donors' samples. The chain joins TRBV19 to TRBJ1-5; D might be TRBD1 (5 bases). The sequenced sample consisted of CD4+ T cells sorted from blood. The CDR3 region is CASSIGGALVQPQHF. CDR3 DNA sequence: TGTGCCAGTAGTATAGGTGGGGCCTTAGTACAGCCCCAGCATTTT.